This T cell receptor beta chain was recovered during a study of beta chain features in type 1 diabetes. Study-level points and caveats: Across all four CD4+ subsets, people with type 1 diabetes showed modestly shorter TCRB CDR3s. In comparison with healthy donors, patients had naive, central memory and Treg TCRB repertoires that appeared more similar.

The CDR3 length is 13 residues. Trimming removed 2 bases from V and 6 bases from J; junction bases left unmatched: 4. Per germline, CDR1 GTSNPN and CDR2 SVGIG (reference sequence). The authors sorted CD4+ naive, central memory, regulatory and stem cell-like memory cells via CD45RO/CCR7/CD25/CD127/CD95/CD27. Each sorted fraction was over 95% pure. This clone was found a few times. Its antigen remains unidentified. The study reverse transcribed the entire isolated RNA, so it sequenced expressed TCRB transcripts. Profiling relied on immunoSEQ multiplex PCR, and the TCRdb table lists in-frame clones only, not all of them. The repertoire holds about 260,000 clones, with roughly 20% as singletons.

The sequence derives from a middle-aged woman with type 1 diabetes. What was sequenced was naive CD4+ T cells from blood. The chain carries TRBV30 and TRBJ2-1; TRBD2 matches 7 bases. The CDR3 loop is CAWSRGGLNEQFF. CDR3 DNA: TGTGCCTGGAGTAGGGGAGGGCTCAATGAGCAGTTCTTC.